This T cell receptor beta chain derives from a study of T cells after yellow fever vaccination. Notes on the study in general: Researchers report a weaker secondary response that nonetheless peaked faster, day 5 versus 15. One caveat is that FACS-sorted repertoires could contain abundant clonotypes contaminating from the bulk population. CD4 and CD8 compartments shared a small share of clonotypes, likely from convergent recombination.

Germline assignment: CDR1 SNHLY and CDR2 FYNNEI. Trimming pared 3 bases from V and 6 bases from J, leaving 18 bases between. The CDR3 contains 16 residues. For TCR, cDNA came from 5'RACE template switching, which added a universal primer site and UMIs. TCRdb fed the 5' RACE reads into MiXCR, producing one record per CDR3 protein. This table has fewer than 100,000 distinct CDR3 sequences, more than 7.5% appearing once. Sequenced here: CD8+ T cells not binding an NS4B(214-222) dextramer, sorted from PBMCs, sampled less than 16 days after the first yellow fever vaccination. V and J are TRBV2 and TRBJ2-1; tentative D call: TRBD2 (6 bases). The receptor's source is a man aged 18-30 years who received the YFV17D yellow fever vaccine. The CDR3 DNA follows: TGTGCCAGCAGTGATTCAGAGACTCGGGGACTCAATGAGCAGTTCTTC. Its translation is CASSDSETRGLNEQFF.